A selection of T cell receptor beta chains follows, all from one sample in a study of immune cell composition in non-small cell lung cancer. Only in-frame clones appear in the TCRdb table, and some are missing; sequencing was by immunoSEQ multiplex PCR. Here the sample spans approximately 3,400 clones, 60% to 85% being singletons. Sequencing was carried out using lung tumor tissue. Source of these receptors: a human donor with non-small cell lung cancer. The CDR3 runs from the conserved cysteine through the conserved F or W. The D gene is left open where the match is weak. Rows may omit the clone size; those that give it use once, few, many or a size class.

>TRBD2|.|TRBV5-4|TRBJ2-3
CASSSGTSRVVADTQYF
TGTGCCAGCAGCTCCGGGACTAGCAGGGTCGTAGCGGATACGCAGTATTTT
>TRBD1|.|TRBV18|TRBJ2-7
CASSIGQGVPYEQYF
TGTGCCAGCTCAATCGGACAGGGGGTTCCCTACGAGCAGTACTTC
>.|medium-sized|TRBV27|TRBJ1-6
CASTYGQARSPLHF
TGTGCCAGCACCTATGGGCAGGCGCGATCACCCCTCCACTTT
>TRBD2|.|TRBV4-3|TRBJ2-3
CASSQGSGGLTDTQYF
TGCGCCAGCAGCCAAGGAAGCGGGGGGCTCACAGATACGCAGTATTTT
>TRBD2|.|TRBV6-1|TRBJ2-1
CASSEPTSGSYNEQFF
TGTGCCAGCAGTGAACCCACTAGCGGATCCTACAATGAGCAGTTCTTC
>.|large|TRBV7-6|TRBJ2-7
CASSLGAYYEQYF
TGTGCCAGCAGCTTAGGAGCGTACTACGAGCAGTACTTC
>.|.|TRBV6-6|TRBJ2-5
CASSTTRQFQETQYF
TGTGCCAGCAGTACCACCCGACAGTTCCAAGAGACCCAGTACTTC
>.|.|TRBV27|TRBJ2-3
CASSPTQEDTQYF
TGTGCCAGCAGTCCCACCCAGGAAGATACGCAGTATTTT
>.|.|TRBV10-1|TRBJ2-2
CASSPGAGELFF
TGCGCCAGCAGCCCAGGGGCCGGGGAGCTGTTTTTT
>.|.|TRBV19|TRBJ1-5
CASSISRAQPQHF
TGTGCCAGTAGTATCTCCAGGGCCCAGCCCCAGCATTTT
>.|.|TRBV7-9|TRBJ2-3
CASSSHRSTDTQYF
TGTGCCAGCAGCTCACACAGGAGCACAGATACGCAGTATTTT
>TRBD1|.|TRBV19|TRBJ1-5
CASVGTGGVYQPQHF
TGTGCCAGTGTGGGGACAGGGGGAGTTTATCAGCCCCAGCATTTT
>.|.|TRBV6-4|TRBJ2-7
CASDVRGQYF
TGTGCCAGCGACGTGCGCGGGCAGTACTTC
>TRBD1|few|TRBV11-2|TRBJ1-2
CASSPGQDYGYTF
TGTGCCAGCAGCCCAGGACAGGACTATGGCTACACCTTC
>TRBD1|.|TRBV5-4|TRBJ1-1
CASSVGQGVLRGTEAFF
TGTGCCAGCAGCGTCGGTCAGGGGGTCCTAAGGGGCACTGAAGCTTTCTTT
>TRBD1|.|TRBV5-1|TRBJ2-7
CASGTGDSYEQYF
TGCGCCAGCGGGACAGGGGATTCCTACGAGCAGTACTTC
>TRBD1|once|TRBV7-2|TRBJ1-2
CASSPTGGYGYTF
TGTGCCAGCAGCCCTACAGGGGGCTATGGCTACACCTTC
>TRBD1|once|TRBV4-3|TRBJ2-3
CASSHVTGITDTQYF
TGCGCCAGCAGCCATGTGACAGGGATCACAGATACGCAGTATTTT
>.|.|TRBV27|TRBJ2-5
CASSRSGPETQYF
TGTGCCAGCAGCCGCTCTGGCCCCGAGACCCAGTACTTC
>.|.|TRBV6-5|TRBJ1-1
CASSYSLEMNTEAFF
TGTGCCAGCAGTTACTCGCTGGAGATGAACACTGAAGCTTTCTTT
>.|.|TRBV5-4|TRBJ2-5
CASSLAGFVGGQETQYF
TGTGCCAGCAGCTTGGCCGGTTTTGTGGGGGGACAAGAGACCCAGTACTTC
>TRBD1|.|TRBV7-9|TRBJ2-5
CASSLGTGRTETQYF
TGTGCCAGCAGCTTAGGGACAGGGCGGACAGAGACCCAGTACTTC
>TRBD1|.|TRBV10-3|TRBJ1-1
CAMGTGLNTEAFF
TGTGCCATGGGGACAGGTTTGAACACTGAAGCTTTCTTT
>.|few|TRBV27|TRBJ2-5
CASSLGGGAGQETQYF
TGTGCCAGCAGTTTGGGGGGGGGCGCGGGACAAGAGACCCAGTACTTC
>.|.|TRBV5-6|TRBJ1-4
CASSLGPQSTNEKLFF
TGTGCCAGCAGCTTGGGGCCCCAGTCAACTAATGAAAAACTGTTTTTT
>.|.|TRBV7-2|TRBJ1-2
CASSLVVPNGYTF
TGTGCCAGCAGCTTAGTAGTCCCAAATGGCTACACCTTC